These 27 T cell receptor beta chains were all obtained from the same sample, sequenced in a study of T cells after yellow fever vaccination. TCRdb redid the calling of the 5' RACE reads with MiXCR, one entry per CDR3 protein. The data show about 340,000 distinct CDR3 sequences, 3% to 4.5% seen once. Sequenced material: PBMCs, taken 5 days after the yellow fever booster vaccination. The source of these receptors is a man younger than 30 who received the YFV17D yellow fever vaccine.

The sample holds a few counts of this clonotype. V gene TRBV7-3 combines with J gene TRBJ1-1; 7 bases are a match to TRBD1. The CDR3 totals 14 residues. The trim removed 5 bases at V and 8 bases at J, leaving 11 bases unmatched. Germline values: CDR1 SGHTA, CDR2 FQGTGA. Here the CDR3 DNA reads TGTGCCAGCAGCCCCCGCAGGGGGACCCGCGAAGCTTTCTTT. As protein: CASSPRRGTREAFF.

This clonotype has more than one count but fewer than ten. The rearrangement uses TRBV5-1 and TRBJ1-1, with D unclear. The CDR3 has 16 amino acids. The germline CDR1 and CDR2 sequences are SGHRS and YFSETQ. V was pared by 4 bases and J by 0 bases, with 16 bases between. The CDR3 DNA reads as TGCGCCAGCAGCAAAATGACACGTCCCGTGAACACTGAAGCTTTCTTT. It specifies CASSKMTRPVNTEAFF.

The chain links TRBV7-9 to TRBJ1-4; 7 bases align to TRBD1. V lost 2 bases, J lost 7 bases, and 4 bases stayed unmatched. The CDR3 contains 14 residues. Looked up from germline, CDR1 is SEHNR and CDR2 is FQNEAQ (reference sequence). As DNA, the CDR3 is TGTGCCAGCAGCTTACCGAGGGGGCTTGAAAAACTGTTTTTT. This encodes CASSLPRGLEKLFF.

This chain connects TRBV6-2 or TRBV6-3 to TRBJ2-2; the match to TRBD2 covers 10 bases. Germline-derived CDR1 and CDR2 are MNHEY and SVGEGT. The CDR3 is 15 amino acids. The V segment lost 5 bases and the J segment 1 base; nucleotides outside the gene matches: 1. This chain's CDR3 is CASSQRGGNTGELFF. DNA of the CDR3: TGTGCCAGCAGTCAGCGGGGGGGGAACACCGGGGAGCTGTTTTTT.

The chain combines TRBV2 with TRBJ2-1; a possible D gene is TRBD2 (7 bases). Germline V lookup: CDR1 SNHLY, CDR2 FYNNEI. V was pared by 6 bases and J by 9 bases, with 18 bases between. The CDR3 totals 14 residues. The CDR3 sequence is CASRGGASLGEQFF. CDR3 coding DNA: TGTGCCAGCAGGGGGGGGGCTAGCCTTGGTGAGCAGTTCTTC.

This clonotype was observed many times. The CDR3 region has the DNA TGCGCCAGCAGCTTGTCGGGGGTCGAGCCCTACAATGAGCAGTTCTTC. As protein: CASSLSGVEPYNEQFF. The chain has TRBV5-1 and TRBJ2-1; TRBD2 might be the D (6 bases). Germline V gives CDR1 SGHRS, CDR2 YFSETQ. Trimming pared 1 base from V and 2 bases from J, leaving 13 bases between. The CDR3 spans 16 residues.

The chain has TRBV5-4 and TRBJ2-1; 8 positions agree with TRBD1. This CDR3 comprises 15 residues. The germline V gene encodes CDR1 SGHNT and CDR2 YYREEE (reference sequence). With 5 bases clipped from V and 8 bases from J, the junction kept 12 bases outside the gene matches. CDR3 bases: TGTGCCAGCAGTTCCCCCGGACAGGGAGTGTATGAGCAGTTCTTC. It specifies CASSSPGQGVYEQFF.

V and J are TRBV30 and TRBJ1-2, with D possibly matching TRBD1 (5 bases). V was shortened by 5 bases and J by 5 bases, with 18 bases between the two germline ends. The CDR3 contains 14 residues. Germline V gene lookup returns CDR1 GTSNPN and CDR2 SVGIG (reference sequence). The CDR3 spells CAWVGRGKEYGYTF. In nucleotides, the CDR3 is TGTGCCTGGGTTGGTAGGGGTAAGGAGTATGGCTACACCTTC.

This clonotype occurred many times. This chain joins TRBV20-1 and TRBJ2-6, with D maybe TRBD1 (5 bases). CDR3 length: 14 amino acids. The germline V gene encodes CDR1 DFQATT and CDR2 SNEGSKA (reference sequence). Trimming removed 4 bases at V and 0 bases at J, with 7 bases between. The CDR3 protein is CSATGYSGANVLTF. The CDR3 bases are TGCAGTGCTACAGGGTACTCTGGGGCCAACGTCCTGACTTTC.

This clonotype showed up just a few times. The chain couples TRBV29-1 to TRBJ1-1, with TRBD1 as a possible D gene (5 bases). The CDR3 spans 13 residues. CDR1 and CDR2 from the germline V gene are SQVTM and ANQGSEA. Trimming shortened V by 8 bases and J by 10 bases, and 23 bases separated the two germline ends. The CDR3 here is CSFRVGGAGRAFF. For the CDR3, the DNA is TGCAGCTTCCGCGTTGGAGGAGCAGGGCGAGCTTTCTTT. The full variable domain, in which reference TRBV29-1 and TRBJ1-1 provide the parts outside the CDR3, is SAVISQKPSRDICQRGTSLTIQCQVDSQVTMMFWYRQQPGQSLTLIATANQGSEATYESGFVIDKFPISRPNLTFSTLTVSNMSPEDSSIYLCSFRVGGAGRAFFGQGTRLTVV.

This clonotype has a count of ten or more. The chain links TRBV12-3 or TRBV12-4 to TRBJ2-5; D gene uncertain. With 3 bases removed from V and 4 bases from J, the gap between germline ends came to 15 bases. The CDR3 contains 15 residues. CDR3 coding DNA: TGTGCCAGCAGTTTGGGAAACTCAGAGATAGAGACCCAGTACTTC. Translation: CASSLGNSEIETQYF.

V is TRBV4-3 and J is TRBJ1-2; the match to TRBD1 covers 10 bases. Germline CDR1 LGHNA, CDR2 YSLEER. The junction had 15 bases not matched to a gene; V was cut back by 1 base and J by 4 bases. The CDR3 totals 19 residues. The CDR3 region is CASSQGGSGQGRIFYGYTF. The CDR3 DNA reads TGCGCCAGCAGCCAAGGAGGATCGGGACAGGGGCGAATTTTCTATGGCTACACCTTC.

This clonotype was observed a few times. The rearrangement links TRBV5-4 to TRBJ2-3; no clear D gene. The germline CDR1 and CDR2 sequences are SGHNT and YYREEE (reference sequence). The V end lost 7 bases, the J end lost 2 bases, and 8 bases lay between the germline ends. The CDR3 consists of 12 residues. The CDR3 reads CASGIPTDTQYF. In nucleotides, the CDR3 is TGTGCCAGCGGTATCCCCACAGATACGCAGTATTTT.

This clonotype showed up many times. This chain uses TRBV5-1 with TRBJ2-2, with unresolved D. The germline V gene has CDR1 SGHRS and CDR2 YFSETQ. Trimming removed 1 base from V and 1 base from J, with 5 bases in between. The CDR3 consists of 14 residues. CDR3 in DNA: TGCGCCAGCAGCTTGATAGGGAACACCGGGGAGCTGTTTTTT. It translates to CASSLIGNTGELFF. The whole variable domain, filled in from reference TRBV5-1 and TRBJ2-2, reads KAGVTQTPRYLIKTRGQQVTLSCSPISGHRSVSWYQQTPGQGLQFLFEYFSETQRNKGNFPGRFSGRQFSNSRSEMNVSTLELGDSALYLCASSLIGNTGELFFGEGSRLTVL.

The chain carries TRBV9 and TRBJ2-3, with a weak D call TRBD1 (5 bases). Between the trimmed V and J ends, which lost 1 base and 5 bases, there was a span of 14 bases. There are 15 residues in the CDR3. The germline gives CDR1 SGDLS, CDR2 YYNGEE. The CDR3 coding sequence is TGTGCCAGCAGCGTAAATGCAGGGATGATAGATACGCAGTATTTT. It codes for CASSVNAGMIDTQYF.

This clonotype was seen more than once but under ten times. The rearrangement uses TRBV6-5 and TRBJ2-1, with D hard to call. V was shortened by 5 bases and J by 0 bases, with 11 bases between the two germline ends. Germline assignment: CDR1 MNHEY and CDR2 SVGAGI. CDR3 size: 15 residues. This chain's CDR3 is CASSRGPSSYNEQFF. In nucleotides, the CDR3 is TGTGCCAGCAGTCGTGGACCTAGCTCCTACAATGAGCAGTTCTTC.

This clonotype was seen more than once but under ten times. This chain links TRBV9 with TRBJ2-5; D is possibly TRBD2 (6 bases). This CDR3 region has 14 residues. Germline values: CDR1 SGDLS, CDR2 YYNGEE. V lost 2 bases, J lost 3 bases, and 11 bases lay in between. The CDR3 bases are TGTGCCAGCAGCGTCTCTAGCGTCAAAGAGACCCAGTACTTC. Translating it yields CASSVSSVKETQYF.

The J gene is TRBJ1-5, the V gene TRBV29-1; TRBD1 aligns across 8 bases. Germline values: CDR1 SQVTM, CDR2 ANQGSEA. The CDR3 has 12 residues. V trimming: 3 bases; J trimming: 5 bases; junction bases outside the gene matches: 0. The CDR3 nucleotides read TGCAGCGTTGACAGGGGGCATCAGCCCCAGCATTTT. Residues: CSVDRGHQPQHF. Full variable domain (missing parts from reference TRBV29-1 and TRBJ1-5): SAVISQKPSRDICQRGTSLTIQCQVDSQVTMMFWYRQQPGQSLTLIATANQGSEATYESGFVIDKFPISRPNLTFSTLTVSNMSPEDSSIYLCSVDRGHQPQHFGDGTRLSIL.

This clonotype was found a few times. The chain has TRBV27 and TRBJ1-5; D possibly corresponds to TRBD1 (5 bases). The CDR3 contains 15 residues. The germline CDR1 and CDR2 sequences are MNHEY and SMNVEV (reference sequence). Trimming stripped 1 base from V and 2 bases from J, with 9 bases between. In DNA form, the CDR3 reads TGTGCCAGCAGTTTATTTGGGGGAGGCAATCAGCCCCAGCATTTT. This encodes CASSLFGGGNQPQHF.

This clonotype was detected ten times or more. The CDR3 coding sequence is TGTGCCAGCAGCCCAGGGACAGTTTTAGCCAAAAACATTCAGTACTTC. Translated: CASSPGTVLAKNIQYF. This chain links TRBV7-9 with TRBJ2-4; 7 bases are a match to TRBD1. V trimming: 5 bases; J trimming: 0 bases; junction bases outside the gene matches: 7. The CDR3 has 16 residues. Germline values: CDR1 SEHNR, CDR2 FQNEAQ (reference sequence).

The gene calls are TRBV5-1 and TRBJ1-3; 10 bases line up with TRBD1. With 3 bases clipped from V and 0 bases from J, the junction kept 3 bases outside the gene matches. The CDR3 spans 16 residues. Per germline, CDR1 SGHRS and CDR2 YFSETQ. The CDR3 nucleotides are TGCGCCAGCAGCTGGGACAGGGGCGACTCTGGAAACACCATATATTTT. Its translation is CASSWDRGDSGNTIYF.

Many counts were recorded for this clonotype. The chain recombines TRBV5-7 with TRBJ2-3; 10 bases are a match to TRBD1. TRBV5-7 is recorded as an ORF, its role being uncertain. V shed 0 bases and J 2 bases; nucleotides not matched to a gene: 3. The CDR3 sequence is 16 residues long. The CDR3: CASSLGDRGHTDTQYF. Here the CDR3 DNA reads TGTGCCAGCAGCTTGGGGGACAGGGGTCACACAGATACGCAGTATTTT.

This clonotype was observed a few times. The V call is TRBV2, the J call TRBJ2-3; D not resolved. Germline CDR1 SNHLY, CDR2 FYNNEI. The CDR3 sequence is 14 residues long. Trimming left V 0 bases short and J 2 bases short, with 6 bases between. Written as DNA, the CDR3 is TGTGCCAGCAGTGAAGCGCTTCCCACAGATACGCAGTATTTT. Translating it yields CASSEALPTDTQYF. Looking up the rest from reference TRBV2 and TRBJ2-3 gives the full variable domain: EPEVTQTPSHQVTQMGQEVILRCVPISNHLYFYWYRQILGQKVEFLVSFYNNEISEKSEIFDDQFSVERPDGSNFTLKIRSTKLEDSAMYFCASSEALPTDTQYFGPGTRLTVL.

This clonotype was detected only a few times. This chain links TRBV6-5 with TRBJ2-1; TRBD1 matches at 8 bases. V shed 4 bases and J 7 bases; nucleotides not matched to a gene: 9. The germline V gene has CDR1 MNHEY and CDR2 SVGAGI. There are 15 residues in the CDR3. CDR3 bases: TGTGCCAGCAGTTCCGGACAGGGACTGTGGAATGAGCAGTTCTTC. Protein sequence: CASSSGQGLWNEQFF.

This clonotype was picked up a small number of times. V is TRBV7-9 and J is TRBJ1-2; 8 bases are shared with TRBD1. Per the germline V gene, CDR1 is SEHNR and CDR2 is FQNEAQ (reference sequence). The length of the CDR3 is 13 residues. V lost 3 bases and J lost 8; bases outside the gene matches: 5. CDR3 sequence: CASSLTGQGGYTF. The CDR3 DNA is TGTGCCAGCAGCTTGACCGGACAGGGCGGCTACACCTTC.

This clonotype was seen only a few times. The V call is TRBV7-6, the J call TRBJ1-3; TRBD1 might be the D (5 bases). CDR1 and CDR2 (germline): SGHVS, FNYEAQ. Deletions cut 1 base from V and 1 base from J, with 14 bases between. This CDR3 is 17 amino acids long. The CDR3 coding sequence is TGTGCCAGCAGCTTAGTACCGGGGGGAACTTCTGGAAACACCATATATTTT. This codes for CASSLVPGGTSGNTIYF.

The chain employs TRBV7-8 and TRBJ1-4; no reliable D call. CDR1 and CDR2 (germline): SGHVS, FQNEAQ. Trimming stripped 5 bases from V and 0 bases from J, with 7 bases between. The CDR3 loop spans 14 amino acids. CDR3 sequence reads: CASSVLATNEKLFF. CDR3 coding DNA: TGTGCCAGCAGCGTGCTGGCAACTAATGAAAAACTGTTTTTT.